This TCR beta chain appears in the sequencing data of a study of shared clonotypes between healthy human individuals. Findings and limits, study-wide: Of the naive CD4 clonotypes, roughly 5% were shared across a handful of donors.

Using immunoSEQ multiplex PCR, the repertoire was profiled, and TCRdb retains in-frame clones only, with some absent. The sample has 2 million to 2.5 million clones; 85% to 95% are singletons. Germline lookup yields CDR1 SNHLY and CDR2 FYNNEI. The CDR3 has 14 residues. Trimming stripped 6 bases from V and 1 base from J, with 12 bases between. Remarks on this clone: Antigen: not known.

This chain uses TRBV2 with TRBJ1-2; a possible D gene is TRBD1 (5 bases). The sample taken for sequencing was naive CD4+ T cells from PBMCs. The subset: CD45RA+ positively selected. The clonotype comes from a man between 18 and 35 years old in good health. Some clones in this sample may be carry-over from other donors' samples. CDR3 sequence reads: CASRPGRVNYGYTF. CDR3 coding DNA: TGTGCCAGCAGGCCCGGCAGGGTTAACTATGGCTACACCTTC.